Below, one T cell receptor beta chain is given with its context. With a much larger clone just one base away, this may be a read error. The entry originates in a study of Graves' ophthalmopathy and Graves' hyperthyroidism. The CDR3 has 14 amino acids. Germline V gene lookup returns CDR1 MNHEY and CDR2 SVGAGI. Amplified material comprised TCR beta CDR3 regions derived from RNA transcripts. Amplification began with first-round RT-PCR using HTBI primers, then second-round multiplex PCR was performed. TCRdb processed the multiplex PCR reads anew with MiXCR; each CDR3 protein has one entry. The sample has 620,000 or so distinct CDR3 sequences; about 24% are singletons.

The rearrangement links TRBV6-5 to TRBJ1-2; D is possibly TRBD1 (5 bases). Sequencing was carried out using peripheral blood. This receptor was obtained from a woman between 18 and 30 years old with stable Graves' hyperthyroidism. Some clones in this sample may be carry-over from other donors' samples. CDR3 DNA sequence: TGTGCCAGCAGTTCTCAGGGCCCCCTTGATGGCTTCACCTTC. It codes for CASSSQGPLDGFTF.